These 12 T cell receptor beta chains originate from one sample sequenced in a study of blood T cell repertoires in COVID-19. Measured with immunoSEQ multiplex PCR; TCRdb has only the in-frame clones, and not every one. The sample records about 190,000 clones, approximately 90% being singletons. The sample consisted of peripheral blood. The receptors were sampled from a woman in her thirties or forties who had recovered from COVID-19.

DNA for the CDR3: TGTGCCAGCAGCTCGAGCTCCTACGAGCAGTACTTC. This encodes CASSSSSYEQYF. J is TRBJ2-7 and V is TRBV13; D gene unclear. The CDR3 totals 12 residues. With 4 bases removed from V and 0 bases from J, the gap between germline ends came to 4 bases. Germline-derived CDR1 and CDR2 are PRHDT and FYEKMQ (reference sequence).

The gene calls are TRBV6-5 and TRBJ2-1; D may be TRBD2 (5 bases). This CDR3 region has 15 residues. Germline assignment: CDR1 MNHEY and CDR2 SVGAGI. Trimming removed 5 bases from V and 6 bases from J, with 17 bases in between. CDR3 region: CASSQRAEVGNEQFF. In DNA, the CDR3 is TGTGCCAGCAGTCAACGGGCGGAGGTCGGCAATGAGCAGTTCTTC.

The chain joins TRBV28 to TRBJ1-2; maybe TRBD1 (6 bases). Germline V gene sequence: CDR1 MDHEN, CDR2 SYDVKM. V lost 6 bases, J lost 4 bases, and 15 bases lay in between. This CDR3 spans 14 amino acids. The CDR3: CASRGQGFLYGYTF. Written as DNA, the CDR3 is TGTGCCAGCAGAGGGCAGGGGTTTCTCTATGGCTACACCTTC.

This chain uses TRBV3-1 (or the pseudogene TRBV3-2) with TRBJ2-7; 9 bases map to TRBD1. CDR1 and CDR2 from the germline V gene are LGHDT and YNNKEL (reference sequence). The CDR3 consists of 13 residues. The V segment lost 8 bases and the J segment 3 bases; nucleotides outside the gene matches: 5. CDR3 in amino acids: CASGRGQGYEQYF. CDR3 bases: TGTGCCAGCGGGAGGGGACAGGGCTACGAGCAGTACTTC.

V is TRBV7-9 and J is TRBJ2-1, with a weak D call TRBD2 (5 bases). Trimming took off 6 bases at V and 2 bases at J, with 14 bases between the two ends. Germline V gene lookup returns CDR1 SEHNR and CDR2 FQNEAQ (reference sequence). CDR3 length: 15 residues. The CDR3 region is CASSDYSGAYNEQFF. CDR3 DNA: TGTGCCAGCAGTGACTATTCCGGCGCCTACAATGAGCAGTTCTTC.

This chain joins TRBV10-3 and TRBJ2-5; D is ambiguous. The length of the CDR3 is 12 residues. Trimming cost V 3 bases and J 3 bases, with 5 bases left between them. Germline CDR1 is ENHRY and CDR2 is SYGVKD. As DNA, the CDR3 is TGTGCCATCAGTGATTCGGAAGAGACCCAGTACTTC. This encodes CAISDSEETQYF.

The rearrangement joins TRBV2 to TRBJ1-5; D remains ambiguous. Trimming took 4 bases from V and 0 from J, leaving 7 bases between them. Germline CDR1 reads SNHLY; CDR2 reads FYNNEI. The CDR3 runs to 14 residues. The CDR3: CASSVRGSNQPQHF. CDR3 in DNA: TGTGCCAGCAGTGTCAGAGGTAGCAATCAGCCCCAGCATTTT.

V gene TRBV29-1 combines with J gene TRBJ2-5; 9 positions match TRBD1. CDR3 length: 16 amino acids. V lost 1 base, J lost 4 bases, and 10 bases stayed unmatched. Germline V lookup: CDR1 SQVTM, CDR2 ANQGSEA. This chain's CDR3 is CSVEGGGTGGIETQYF. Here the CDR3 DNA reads TGCAGCGTTGAAGGGGGTGGAACAGGGGGCATAGAGACCCAGTACTTC.

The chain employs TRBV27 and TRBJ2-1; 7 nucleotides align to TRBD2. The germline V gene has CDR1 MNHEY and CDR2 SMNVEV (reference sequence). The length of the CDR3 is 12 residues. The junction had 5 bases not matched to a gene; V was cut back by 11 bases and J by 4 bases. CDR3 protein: CASWGGYNEQFF. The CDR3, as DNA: TGTGCCTCCTGGGGGGGATACAATGAGCAGTTCTTC.

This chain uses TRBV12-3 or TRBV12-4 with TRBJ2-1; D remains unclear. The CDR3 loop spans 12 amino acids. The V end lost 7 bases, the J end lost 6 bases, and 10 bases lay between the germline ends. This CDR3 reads CASTLRSNEQFF. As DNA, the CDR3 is TGTGCCAGCACCTTGAGGTCCAATGAGCAGTTCTTC.

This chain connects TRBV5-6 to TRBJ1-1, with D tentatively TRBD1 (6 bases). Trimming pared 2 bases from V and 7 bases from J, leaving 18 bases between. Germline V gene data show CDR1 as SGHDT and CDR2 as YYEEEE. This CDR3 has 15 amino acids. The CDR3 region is CASSLTGNRPGEAFF. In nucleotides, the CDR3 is TGTGCCAGCAGCTTAACAGGGAATCGGCCCGGTGAAGCTTTCTTT.

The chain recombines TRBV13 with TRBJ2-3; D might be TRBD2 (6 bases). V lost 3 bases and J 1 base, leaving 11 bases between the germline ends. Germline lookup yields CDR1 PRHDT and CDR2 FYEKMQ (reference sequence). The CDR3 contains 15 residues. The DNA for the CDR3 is TGTGCCAGCAGCTTCGACGGGAGAGGCACAGATACGCAGTATTTT. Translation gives CASSFDGRGTDTQYF. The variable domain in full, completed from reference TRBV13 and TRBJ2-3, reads AAGVIQSPRHLIKEKRETATLKCYPIPRHDTVYWYQQGPGQDPQFLISFYEKMQSDKGSIPDRFSAQQFSDYHSELNMSSLELGDSALYFCASSFDGRGTDTQYFGPGTRLTVL.